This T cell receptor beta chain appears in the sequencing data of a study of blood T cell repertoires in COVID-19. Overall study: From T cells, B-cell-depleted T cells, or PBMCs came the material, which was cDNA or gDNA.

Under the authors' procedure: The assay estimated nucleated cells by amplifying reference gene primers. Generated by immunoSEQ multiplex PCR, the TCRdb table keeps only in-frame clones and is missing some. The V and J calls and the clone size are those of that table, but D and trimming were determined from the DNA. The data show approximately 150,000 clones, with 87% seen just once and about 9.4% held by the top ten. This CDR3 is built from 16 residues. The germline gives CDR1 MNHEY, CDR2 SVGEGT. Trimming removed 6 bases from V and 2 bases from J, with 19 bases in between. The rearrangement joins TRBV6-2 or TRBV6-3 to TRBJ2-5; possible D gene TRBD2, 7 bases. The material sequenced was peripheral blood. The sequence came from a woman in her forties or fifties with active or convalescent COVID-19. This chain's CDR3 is CASSQRVRGAQETQYF. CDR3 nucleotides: TGTGCCAGCAGCCAACGGGTCCGGGGGGCACAAGAGACCCAGTACTTC.